Below are 26 T cell receptor beta chains sequenced from a single sample in a study of beta chain features in type 1 diabetes. Study-wide results and limits: Researchers report that Type 1 diabetes patients had moderately but significantly shorter TCRB CDR3s across all four CD4+ subsets.

No antigen has been identified for these receptors. All of the isolated RNA was reverse transcribed, so expressed TCRB transcripts were sequenced. The table came from immunoSEQ multiplex PCR; TCRdb's copy has only in-frame clones and leaves some out. The data hold some 660,000 clones, with about 14% observed a single time. The specimen was naive CD4+ T cells from blood. The source is a man aged 18 to 35 with type 1 diabetes.

This clone was recorded a few times. The V gene is TRBV4-1, the J gene TRBJ1-2; no firm D call. Germline V gene lookup returns CDR1 MGHRA and CDR2 YSYEKL. Trimming shortened V by 3 bases and J by 0 bases, and 11 bases separated the two germline ends. The CDR3 runs to 15 residues. CDR3 amino acids: CASSQGNGPNYGYTF. CDR3 nucleotide sequence: TGCGCCAGCAGCCAGGGGAACGGCCCTAACTATGGCTACACCTTC.

The chain recombines TRBV5-6 with TRBJ2-7; D is unclear. Germline assignment: CDR1 SGHDT and CDR2 YYEEEE. The CDR3 is made up of 15 amino acids. V lost 5 bases, J lost 0 bases, and 15 bases lay in between. CDR3 DNA sequence: TGTGCCAGCAGAATGAAGGCCCCTCACTCCTACGAGCAGTACTTC. Its translation: CASRMKAPHSYEQYF.

The chain joins TRBV6-5 to TRBJ1-1; D gene ambiguous. Germline-derived CDR1 and CDR2 are MNHEY and SVGAGI. This CDR3 is 14 amino acids long. Trimming pared 5 bases from V and 2 bases from J, leaving 12 bases between. The DNA of the CDR3 is TGTGCCAGCAGTGAACATCAGATTAACACTGAAGCTTTCTTT. Translation: CASSEHQINTEAFF.

This clone showed up just a few times. The rearrangement joins TRBV5-1 to TRBJ2-3, with D perhaps given as TRBD1 or TRBD2 (6 bases each). This CDR3 spans 15 amino acids. The germline V and J ends were trimmed by 0 bases and 2 bases, with 10 bases remaining between them. Germline lookup yields CDR1 SGHRS and CDR2 YFSETQ. CDR3 amino acids: CASSLDPGATDTQYF. CDR3 DNA: TGCGCCAGCAGCTTGGATCCGGGGGCCACAGATACGCAGTATTTT.

In this sample, this clone turned up a few times. Other DNA sequences from this sample encode an identical CDR3 as well. This CDR3 is CASSLAETQYF. The CDR3 DNA reads as TGTGCCAGCAGCTTGGCGGAGACCCAGTACTTC. The V and J genes are TRBV7-6 and TRBJ2-5; D not certain. This CDR3 is 11 amino acids long. V was cut by 3 bases and J by 5 bases, with 4 bases left in between. Germline loops: CDR1 SGHVS, CDR2 FNYEAQ. The full variable domain, its missing parts supplied by reference TRBV7-6 and TRBJ2-5, is GAGVSQSPRYKVTKRGQDVALRCDPISGHVSLYWYRQALGQGPEFLTYFNYEAQQDKSGLPNDRFSAERPEGSISTLTIQRTEQRDSAMYRCASSLAETQYFGPGTRLLVL.

V is TRBV7-9 and J is TRBJ1-1; perhaps TRBD1 as D (5 bases). CDR3 length equals 11 residues. Trimming left V 6 bases short and J 6 bases short, with 8 bases between. Looked up from germline, CDR1 is SEHNR and CDR2 is FQNEAQ (reference sequence). CDR3 nucleotide sequence: TGTGCCAGCAGGATACAGGCTGAAGCTTTCTTT. Translation: CASRIQAEAFF.

This clone has only a few counts. The rearrangement links TRBV29-1 to TRBJ2-5, with D perhaps given as TRBD1 or TRBD2 (5 bases each). The length of the CDR3 is 16 residues. With 1 base removed from V and 5 bases from J, the gap between germline ends came to 20 bases. Germline loops: CDR1 SQVTM, CDR2 ANQGSEA. Written as DNA, the CDR3 is TGCAGCGTTGAAGGGGGGAAGGGGACCCCTGACGAGACCCAGTACTTC. Translating it yields CSVEGGKGTPDETQYF.

This clone has more than one count but fewer than ten. V gene TRBV5-1 combines with J gene TRBJ1-1; D not certain. The CDR3 runs to 13 residues. Trimming left V 1 base short and J 8 bases short, with 12 bases between. Germline-derived CDR1 and CDR2 are SGHRS and YFSETQ. As DNA, the CDR3 is TGCGCCAGCAGCTTGCCTCCGGGTAGAGAAGCTTTCTTT. Translating gives CASSLPPGREAFF.

This clone has more than one count but fewer than ten. The chain uses TRBV25-1 and TRBJ1-6; D not resolved. Trimming removed 8 bases at V and 9 bases at J, with 8 bases between. This CDR3 has 11 amino acids. CDR1 and CDR2 (germline): MGHDK, SYGVNS. This CDR3 reads CASSASSPLHF. The DNA for the CDR3 is TGTGCCAGCTCCGCGAGTTCACCCCTCCACTTT.

The V and J genes are TRBV5-8 and TRBJ1-2; possibly TRBD1 for D (6 bases). The germline CDR1 and CDR2 sequences are SGHTS and YDEGEE. V gave up 3 bases and J gave up 6 bases, with 12 bases separating them. This CDR3 has 13 residues. CDR3 nucleotides: TGTGCCAGCAGCTGGGGGCCGCGGGATGGCTACACCTTC. Translating gives CASSWGPRDGYTF.

A few counts support this clone. This same CDR3 is encoded by further DNA sequences in the sample. The chain combines TRBV29-1 with TRBJ2-7; TRBD1 is a possible D gene (6 bases). This CDR3 spans 12 amino acids. V dropped 4 bases and J dropped 3 bases, with 10 bases sitting between them. Germline CDR1 reads SQVTM; CDR2 reads ANQGSEA. The chain's CDR3 is CSVGQGIYEQYF. In DNA, the CDR3 is TGCAGCGTTGGCCAGGGGATCTACGAGCAGTACTTC.

Only a few counts were recorded for this clone. The rearrangement links TRBV5-1 to TRBJ2-3; D is undetermined. V dropped 1 base and J dropped 4 bases, with 10 bases sitting between them. Germline CDR1 reads SGHRS; CDR2 reads YFSETQ. The CDR3 covers 14 residues. CDR3 in DNA: TGCGCCAGCAGCTTGACGGCAGGACCAGATACGCAGTATTTT. Translating it yields CASSLTAGPDTQYF. Full variable domain (missing parts from reference TRBV5-1 and TRBJ2-3): KAGVTQTPRYLIKTRGQQVTLSCSPISGHRSVSWYQQTPGQGLQFLFEYFSETQRNKGNFPGRFSGRQFSNSRSEMNVSTLELGDSALYLCASSLTAGPDTQYFGPGTRLTVL.

This clone was counted a single time. This chain connects TRBV11-1 to TRBJ2-3; 11 nucleotides agree with TRBD2. The CDR3 contains 17 residues. V trimming: 5 bases; J trimming: 0 bases; junction bases outside the gene matches: 7. CDR1 and CDR2 from the germline V gene are SGHAT and FQDESV (reference sequence). The CDR3 nucleotides are TGTGCCAGCAGCCCGCTGCGGACTAGCGGGAGCACAGATACGCAGTATTTT. Translating it yields CASSPLRTSGSTDTQYF.

The chain has TRBV25-1 and TRBJ2-1; TRBD2 aligns across 8 bases. Germline CDR1 is MGHDK and CDR2 is SYGVNS. This CDR3 comprises 14 residues. The J segment lost 8 bases and the V segment lost 5 bases, leaving 8 bases of the junction unmatched. CDR3 loop: CASSLRLATDEQFF. The CDR3 DNA reads as TGTGCCAGCAGTCTCCGACTAGCGACGGATGAGCAGTTCTTC.

The chain recombines TRBV20-1 with TRBJ2-7; D gene ambiguous. CDR1 and CDR2 from the germline V gene are DFQATT and SNEGSKA (reference sequence). CDR3 length: 11 amino acids. Trimming shortened V by 2 bases and J by 6 bases, and 8 bases separated the two germline ends. CDR3 in DNA: TGCAGTGCTAGAATATCGGGCGAGCAGTACTTC. Translation: CSARISGEQYF.

The V gene is TRBV7-3, the J gene TRBJ2-2, with D maybe TRBD2 (5 bases). The CDR3 is 13 residues long. Trimming shortened V by 5 bases and J by 6 bases, and 10 bases separated the two germline ends. Germline CDR1 reads SGHTA; CDR2 reads FQGTGA. The CDR3 reads CASSDYGPGELFF. Written as DNA, the CDR3 is TGTGCCAGCAGCGACTACGGCCCCGGGGAGCTGTTTTTT.

The genes are TRBV7-3 and TRBJ2-1; 8 nucleotides line up with TRBD2. From germline, CDR1 is SGHTA and CDR2 FQGTGA. Trimming removed 4 bases from V and 2 bases from J; junction bases left unmatched: 4. This CDR3 is 15 amino acids long. CDR3 amino acids: CASSSVAGTYNEQFF. CDR3 DNA sequence: TGTGCCAGCAGCTCGGTAGCGGGAACCTACAATGAGCAGTTCTTC.

A few counts support this clone. The V and J genes are TRBV21-1 and TRBJ2-7; the D call TRBD1 from the table was never checked on the DNA. TRBV21-1 is reported as a pseudogene. The CDR3 is 16 amino acids. In nucleotides, the CDR3 is TGTGCCAGCAGCAATACTCCGGGACAGGGGTTCTACGAGCAGTACTTC. Translated: CASSNTPGQGFYEQYF.

This clone has more than one count but fewer than ten. The chain recombines TRBV9 with TRBJ1-6; 8 nucleotides match TRBD1. Unmatched junction bases numbered 7, after V lost 5 bases and J lost 9 bases. Germline assignment: CDR1 SGDLS and CDR2 YYNGEE. This CDR3 is built from 14 residues. The CDR3 DNA reads as TGTGCCAGCAGTCCGGGACAGGCTGGTTCACCCCTCCACTTT. As protein: CASSPGQAGSPLHF.

Only a few counts were recorded for this clone. This rearrangement joins TRBV25-1 to TRBJ2-5; 8 bases fit TRBD2. V lost 6 bases, J lost 4 bases, and 7 bases stayed unmatched. Germline CDR1 and CDR2: MGHDK and SYGVNS. CDR3 size: 14 residues. CDR3 sequence: CASRRTSGGETQYF. The CDR3 DNA is TGTGCCAGCAGACGGACAAGCGGGGGAGAGACCCAGTACTTC. The variable domain in full, completed from reference TRBV25-1 and TRBJ2-5, reads EADIYQTPRYLVIGTGKKITLECSQTMGHDKMYWYQQDPGMELHLIHYSYGVNSTEKGDLSSESTVSRIRTEHFPLTLESARPSHTSQYLCASRRTSGGETQYFGPGTRLLVL.

This clone was detected a few times. CDR3 sequence: CASSPKPGDRKQTQYF. The DNA of the CDR3 is TGTGCCAGCAGTCCAAAGCCCGGGGACAGGAAGCAGACCCAGTACTTC. The rearrangement uses TRBV28 and TRBJ2-5; 8 bases agree with TRBD1. V was pared by 5 bases and J by 6 bases, with 14 bases of the junction left unmatched. This CDR3 region has 16 residues. In germline, CDR1 is MDHEN, CDR2 SYDVKM.

This clone was picked up a small number of times. The chain combines TRBV13 with TRBJ2-5, with D unclear. The length of the CDR3 is 15 residues. From germline, CDR1 is PRHDT and CDR2 FYEKMQ (reference sequence). Trimming cost V 0 bases and J 2 bases, with 10 bases left between them. For the CDR3, the DNA is TGTGCCAGCAGCTTAGGGCAGGCATCGCAAGAGACCCAGTACTTC. Encoded protein: CASSLGQASQETQYF.

In DNA, the CDR3 is TGCGCCAGCAGCCCGGCCACCGGGGAGCTGTTTTTT. Protein product: CASSPATGELFF. The V and J genes are TRBV4-1 and TRBJ2-2; the D is unclear. The CDR3 is made up of 12 amino acids. The germline V gene encodes CDR1 MGHRA and CDR2 YSYEKL. The V and J ends lost 4 bases and 4 bases respectively, with 4 bases between them.

This clone was seen a handful of times. The chain links TRBV29-1 to TRBJ2-5, with a tentative D call TRBD2 (5 bases). The DNA matches TRBJ2-7 better at its end, which makes the J call doubtful. Germline V gene data show CDR1 as SQVTM and CDR2 as ANQGSEA. The CDR3 sequence is 13 residues long. In DNA form, the CDR3 reads TGCAGCGTTGGGGGAGCCAGCACCTACGAGCAGTACTTC. Residues: CSVGGASTYEQYF.

This chain uses TRBV18 with TRBJ2-6, with 7 bases fitting TRBD1. The CDR3 has 17 amino acids. Germline CDR1 and CDR2: KGHSH and LQKENI. Trimming cost V 2 bases and J 2 bases; bases outside gene matches: 6. The CDR3 region has the DNA TGTGCCAGCTCACCATGGGTGCAGGGGGCTGGGGCCAACGTCCTGACTTTC. This translates into CASSPWVQGAGANVLTF.

This clone was seen only a few times. This chain links TRBV7-9 with TRBJ2-2; 7 nucleotides agree with TRBD1. Germline V lookup: CDR1 SEHNR, CDR2 FQNEAQ (reference sequence). The length of the CDR3 is 19 residues. After removal of 5 bases from V and 2 bases from J, the junction contained 17 bases not matched to a gene. The CDR3 region is CASSPVKANRGRNTGELFF. CDR3 in DNA: TGTGCCAGCAGCCCGGTCAAGGCGAACAGGGGCCGAAACACCGGGGAGCTGTTTTTT.